This TCR beta chain was identified in a study of shared clonotypes between healthy human individuals. CDR3 length equals 16 residues. CDR1 is SNHLY and CDR2 is FYNNEI in the germline V gene. V was pared by 6 bases and J by 0 bases, with 18 bases between. The data were produced by immunoSEQ multiplex PCR, yet TCRdb's version contains in-frame clones alone and is incomplete. The repertoire includes about 1.1 million clones, approximately 80% of them detected once, and 0.89% sits in the top ten. To note about this clone: Its antigen is currently unknown.

General study findings and limits: Enrolling few donors narrowed the genetic and exposure-history diversity that was represented. Clonotypes which were not shared had lower generation probabilities than clonotypes that all four donors shared. On the whole, naive subsets had larger estimated richness than memory subsets had.

The receptor was derived from a man younger than 35 in good health. Some clones in this sample may be carry-over from other donors' samples. Sequenced: memory CD4+ T cells from PBMCs. Subset here: CD45RA-negative fraction. This chain joins TRBV2 and TRBJ2-7; D gene uncertain. This CDR3 is CASRPPSGVRSYEQYF. The CDR3 nucleotides read TGTGCCAGCAGACCCCCGTCGGGTGTCCGCTCCTACGAGCAGTACTTC.